The clone carrying this T cell receptor beta chain turned up a few times. An end of the junction differs from the germline gene, which may be a read error. TCRB transcripts that were expressed got sequenced, as all of the isolated RNA had been reverse transcribed. Repertoires were generated with immunoSEQ multiplex PCR, while TCRdb's copy carries only in-frame clones and drops some. Among approximately 140,000 clones, less than 9% were seen once, and the ten largest hold 1.3% to 1.5%. The CDR3 extends over 11 amino acids. Germline-derived CDR1 and CDR2 are SGHTA and FQGNSA. The sample is drawn from a study of beta chain features in type 1 diabetes.

The sequence derives from a woman in her twenties or thirties in good health. The sample comprised central memory CD4+ T cells from blood. The chain joins TRBV7-2 to TRBJ1-1; 8 bases are a match to TRBD1. Written as DNA, the CDR3 is TGTGCCAGCAGCTACCGGGACAGGAAAACCTTT. Protein: CASSYRDRKTF.